This T cell receptor (beta chain) was documented in a study of control samples from healthy donors and cancer patients. Produced via immunoSEQ multiplex PCR; TCRdb's table is partial and in-frame only. The data show 120,000 or so clones, more than 85% seen once. V shed 1 base and J shed 6 bases, with 7 bases lying between them. CDR3 length: 12 amino acids. The chain combines TRBV12-3 or TRBV12-4 with TRBJ2-7; D ambiguous. The specimen sequenced was blood. The clonotype originates from a man younger than 35 in good health. The CDR3 region has the DNA TGTGCCAGCAGTTTAGACCCCCGCGAGCAGTACTTC. This encodes CASSLDPREQYF.